This T cell receptor (beta chain) was captured by sequencing in a study of blood T cells in healthy people across ages. A J-beta primer mix and a sample-barcoded 5' primer were used in a second PCR of about 7 to 12 cycles. TCRdb re-called the 5' RACE reads with MiXCR, one entry per CDR3 protein. Altogether approximately 2,000,000 distinct CDR3 sequences are present, roughly 43% being singletons, with the ten largest covering approximately 22%. V shed 7 bases and J shed 2 bases, with 12 bases lying between them. The CDR3 has 14 residues. Germline values: CDR1 SNHLY, CDR2 FYNNEI. The V gene is TRBV2, the J gene TRBJ2-1, with D possibly called TRBD1 or TRBD2 (6 bases each). The sequenced material came from blood. The sequence was obtained from a human donor in good health. The CDR3 reads CASNGGPTYNEQFF. As DNA, the CDR3 is TGTGCCAGCAATGGGGGGCCAACCTACAATGAGCAGTTCTTC.